This T cell receptor beta chain was sequenced in a study of Ad26.COV2.S vaccination and SARS-CoV-2 variants. The CDR3 totals 13 residues. Germline trimming cut 7 bases from V and 5 bases from J; bases unmatched to any gene: 6. Treatment in this sample: roughly 20 received Ad26.COV2.S at low or high dose, single or two shots; several received placebo; per-sample allocation not given. The study sampled participants on day 63 after the first vaccine or placebo injection. The data were produced by immunoSEQ multiplex PCR, yet TCRdb's version contains in-frame clones alone and is incomplete. The sample records about 680,000 clones, 89% being singletons.

Specimen: peripheral blood, collected in a trial of Ad26.COV2.S vaccine versus placebo. The chain employs TRBV12-3 or TRBV12-4 and TRBJ1-2; 8 nucleotides align to TRBD1. The receptor comes from a person aged 18-60 years who received the Ad26.COV2.S COVID-19 vaccine or a placebo. CDR3 nucleotide sequence: TGTGCCAGCACCCCGGACAGGGTATATGGCTACACCTTC. Translation gives CASTPDRVYGYTF.